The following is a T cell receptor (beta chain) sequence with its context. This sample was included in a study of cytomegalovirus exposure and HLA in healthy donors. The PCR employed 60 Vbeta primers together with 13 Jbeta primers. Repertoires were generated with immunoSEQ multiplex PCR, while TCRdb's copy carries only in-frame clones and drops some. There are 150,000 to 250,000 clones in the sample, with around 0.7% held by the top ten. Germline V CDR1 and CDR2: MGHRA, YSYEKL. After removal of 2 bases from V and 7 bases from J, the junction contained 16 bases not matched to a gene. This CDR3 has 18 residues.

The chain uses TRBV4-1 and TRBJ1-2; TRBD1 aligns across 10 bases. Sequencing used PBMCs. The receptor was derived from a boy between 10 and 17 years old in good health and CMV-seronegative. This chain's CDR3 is CASSQPLPRQGATIGYTF. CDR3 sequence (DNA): TGCGCCAGCAGCCAACCGTTACCTAGACAGGGGGCAACGATTGGCTACACCTTC.